The next 5 T cell receptor beta chains were all read from a single sample in a study of regulatory and conventional T cells in RAG deficiency. Conventional CD4+ T cells were sorted from blood as CD25-low CD127-high cells. Sequencing was performed with immunoSEQ multiplex PCR; in TCRdb, only in-frame clones are kept and a portion is missing. The sample carries under 45,000 clones, about 78% recorded once. These data were likewise used in another study, on regulatory T cells. That report adds: Amplification used 52 TRBV primers and 13 TRBJ primers.

The sequenced sample was CD4+ effector T cells sorted from blood. The receptors originated from a human donor in good health.

In this sample, this clone turned up a few times. The chain links TRBV7-2 to TRBJ1-2; D remains unclear. The germline V gene encodes CDR1 SGHTA and CDR2 FQGNSA. V gave up 3 bases and J gave up 4 bases, with 9 bases separating them. CDR3 length: 13 residues. The CDR3 nucleotides read TGTGCCAGCAGCTTTAACAGCCTCTATGGCTACACCTTC. Its protein is CASSFNSLYGYTF.

The V gene is TRBV7-3, the J gene TRBJ1-1; TRBD1 is a possible D gene (6 bases). V was cut by 0 bases and J by 7 bases, with 9 bases left in between. This CDR3 region has 13 residues. CDR1 and CDR2 from the germline V gene are SGHTA and FQGTGA. DNA for the CDR3: TGTGCCAGCAGCTTAACCCCGGACAGTGAAGCTTTCTTT. This encodes CASSLTPDSEAFF.

This clone was seen a single time. The gene calls are TRBV6-1 and TRBJ1-1, with TRBD1 matching 10 bases. Germline CDR1 reads MNHNS; CDR2 reads SASEGT. The CDR3 is 15 amino acids. J lost 0 bases, V lost 7 bases, and 5 bases had no gene match. The chain's CDR3 is CASTRDRGLNTEAFF. The CDR3 DNA reads as TGTGCCAGCACCAGGGACAGGGGCTTGAACACTGAAGCTTTCTTT.

This clone occurred a few times. The rearrangement uses TRBV28 and TRBJ1-3, with 7 bases that match TRBD1. In germline, CDR1 is MDHEN, CDR2 SYDVKM. The V and J ends lost 8 bases and 1 base, in that order; junction bases with no gene match: 5. This CDR3 has 14 amino acids. CDR3 in DNA: TGTGCCAGCGGCGACAGGGAATCTGGAAACACCATATATTTT. Protein: CASGDRESGNTIYF.

The J gene is TRBJ1-5, the V gene TRBV13; 8 bases line up with TRBD1. Germline V gives CDR1 PRHDT, CDR2 FYEKMQ (reference sequence). The CDR3 runs to 16 residues. After removal of 3 bases from V and 8 bases from J, the junction contained 12 bases not matched to a gene. The CDR3 DNA sequence: TGTGCCAGCAGCTTTAGGTCCTCAGGGGGCCCGGAGCCCCAGCATTTT. It yields the protein CASSFRSSGGPEPQHF.